What follows are 21 T cell receptor beta chains derived from one specimen sequenced in a study of blood T cells in healthy people across ages. Alongside a J-beta primer mix, a sample-barcoded 5' primer served in a second PCR lasting about 6 to 11 cycles. TCRdb called the 5' RACE reads again in MiXCR, with one record for every CDR3 protein. Among about 1.6 million distinct CDR3 sequences listed, roughly 30% were seen once. Sequencing was carried out using blood. The receptor set was obtained from a woman aged 25 to 39 in good health.

This chain uses TRBV10-3 with TRBJ2-7; 11 positions agree with TRBD1. The J call may not be correct, given that the DNA end is closer to TRBJ2-5. The CDR3 has 15 residues. CDR1 and CDR2 from the germline V gene are ENHRY and SYGVKD. CDR3 protein: CAISLGQGARETQYF. Written as DNA, the CDR3 is TGTGCCATCAGCCTTGGACAGGGGGCGAGGGAGACCCAGTACTTC.

This clonotype was recorded at least ten times. CDR3 amino acids: CSVGTGFRDEQYF. The CDR3 DNA follows: TGCAGCGTGGGGACAGGCTTTCGGGACGAGCAGTACTTC. This chain links TRBV29-1 with TRBJ2-7; 8 bases align to TRBD1. V gave up 6 bases and J gave up 5 bases; unmatched junction bases: 9. CDR1 is SQVTM and CDR2 is ANQGSEA in the germline V gene. This CDR3 contains 13 residues.

This clonotype was detected only a few times. The gene calls are TRBV6-5 and TRBJ2-3; tentative D call: TRBD2 (5 bases). There are 15 residues in the CDR3. Trimming took off 6 bases at V and 6 bases at J, with 19 bases between the two ends. Germline V gene data show CDR1 as MNHEY and CDR2 as SVGAGI. The CDR3 region is CASSLDFSSLDTQYF. In DNA, the CDR3 is TGTGCCAGCAGCCTGGACTTCTCCTCTCTCGATACGCAGTATTTT.

The rearrangement joins TRBV20-1 to TRBJ1-2, with TRBD1 as a possible D gene (6 bases). The CDR3 length is 13 residues. The germline CDR1 and CDR2 sequences are DFQATT and SNEGSKA (reference sequence). The ends were cut back, 3 bases at V and 2 bases at J, with 10 bases in the middle. CDR3 amino acids: CSASPTGNYGYTF. As DNA, the CDR3 is TGCAGTGCTAGTCCTACAGGGAACTATGGCTACACCTTC.

On this clonotype itself: The junction departs from germline at one end; a sequencing error may be responsible. The chain employs TRBV20-1 and TRBJ2-1; D gene unclear. CDR1 is DFQATT, CDR2 SNEGSKA, per germline (reference sequence). The CDR3 is 15 amino acids. CDR3 coding DNA: TGCAGTGCTAGAGGTCCTGCAGACTCCTACAATGGGCAGTTCTTC. This translates into CSARGPADSYNGQFF.

For this clonotype: Given a much more abundant clone one base away, this may be a read error. The rearrangement uses TRBV29-1 and TRBJ2-5; D may correspond to TRBD1 or TRBD2 (5 bases each). The CDR3 is made up of 14 amino acids. Germline V gene data show CDR1 as SQVTM and CDR2 as ANQGSEA. V was clipped by 7 bases and J by 4 bases, with 19 bases between them. CDR3 sequence reads: CSANTLGERETQYF. The CDR3 region has the DNA TGCAGCGCTAACACACTAGGGGAAAGAGAGACCCAGTACTTC.

This clonotype was detected only a few times. V and J are TRBV10-3 and TRBJ1-2; 8 nucleotides match TRBD1. The V and J ends lost 10 bases and 6 bases, in that order; junction bases with no gene match: 10. Germline V gives CDR1 ENHRY, CDR2 SYGVKD. The CDR3 runs to 13 residues. Written as DNA, the CDR3 is TGTGCCACCTGGACAGGGCTCGTGGATGGCTACACCTTC. Translating it yields CATWTGLVDGYTF.

This clonotype was recorded a few times. This sequence joins TRBV10-3 and TRBJ2-6, with unresolved D. In germline, CDR1 is ENHRY, CDR2 SYGVKD. Trimming cost V 3 bases and J 0 bases, with 15 bases left between them. The CDR3 runs to 18 residues. The chain's CDR3 is CAISDVPWAASGANVLTF. The CDR3 nucleotides read TGTGCCATCAGTGACGTCCCATGGGCAGCCTCTGGGGCCAACGTCCTGACTTTC.

Concerning this clonotype itself: The junction shows a germline mismatch at one end, possibly a read error. The chain carries TRBV6-1 and TRBJ2-1, with D possibly TRBD2 on 7 matching bases. The CDR3 spans 18 residues. The germline CDR1 and CDR2 sequences are MNHNS and SASEGT. The CDR3 spells CAGSEGTGWAGALNEQFF. The CDR3, as DNA: TGTGCCGGCAGTGAAGGAACAGGGTGGGCGGGAGCGCTCAATGAGCAGTTCTTC.

The chain links TRBV4-1 to TRBJ2-7, with D perhaps TRBD1 or TRBD2 (6 bases each). Trimming removed 5 bases at V and 2 bases at J, with 16 bases between. Germline CDR1 is MGHRA and CDR2 is YSYEKL. The CDR3 extends over 15 amino acids. CDR3 loop: CASSIAGQGTYEQYF. In nucleotides, the CDR3 is TGCGCCAGCAGCATTGCGGGGCAGGGGACCTACGAGCAGTACTTC.

This clonotype was detected only a few times. V usage is TRBV5-1 and J usage is TRBJ2-2; D ambiguous. CDR3 length: 17 residues. Between the trimmed V and J ends, which lost 4 bases and 7 bases, there was a span of 23 bases. Germline values: CDR1 SGHRS, CDR2 YFSETQ. The CDR3 spells CASSPGPPDLTFGELFF. CDR3 in DNA: TGCGCCAGCAGCCCCGGGCCTCCTGATTTAACGTTCGGGGAGCTGTTTTTT.

This clonotype was picked up many times. J is TRBJ1-1 and V is TRBV29-1; D possibly corresponds to TRBD1 (6 bases). Trimming pared 3 bases from V and 1 base from J, leaving 6 bases between. Germline CDR1 reads SQVTM; CDR2 reads ANQGSEA. The CDR3 is 12 residues long. DNA of the CDR3: TGCAGCGTTGACAGGGGGAACACTGAAGCTTTCTTT. Translated: CSVDRGNTEAFF.

This chain uses TRBV30 with TRBJ1-1; D is possibly TRBD1 (6 bases). Deletions cut 4 bases from V and 4 bases from J, with 13 bases between. Germline CDR1 reads GTSNPN; CDR2 reads SVGIG (reference sequence). CDR3 length: 13 amino acids. CDR3 coding DNA: TGTGCCTGGATGATGGGGGGCGGCACTGAAGCTTTCTTT. Amino acid sequence: CAWMMGGGTEAFF. The full variable domain, with the rest looked up from reference TRBV30 and TRBJ1-1, is SQTIHQWPATLVQPVGSPLSLECTVEGTSNPNLYWYRQAAGRGLQLLFYSVGIGQISSEVPQNLSASRPQDRQFILSSKKLLLSDSGFYLCAWMMGGGTEAFFGQGTRLTVV.

The V call is TRBV18, the J call TRBJ1-4; 9 nucleotides match TRBD1. The CDR3 has 14 amino acids. Trimming took 1 base from V and 7 from J; bases not matched to a gene: 1. Germline CDR1 KGHSH, CDR2 LQKENI. The CDR3 region has the DNA TGTGCCAGCTCACCACAGGACAGGGGTGAAAAACTGTTTTTT. It specifies CASSPQDRGEKLFF.

The chain is built from TRBV6-2 or TRBV6-3 and TRBJ1-5; D is unclear. The CDR3 runs to 11 residues. CDR1 is MNHEY, CDR2 SVGEGT, per germline. V lost 8 bases and J 6 bases, leaving 8 bases between the germline ends. CDR3 region: CASGQSQPQHF. The CDR3 coding sequence is TGTGCCAGCGGCCAAAGTCAGCCCCAGCATTTT.

This clonotype was seen a few times. This chain joins TRBV20-1 and TRBJ2-7; the match to TRBD2 covers 13 bases. Germline values: CDR1 DFQATT, CDR2 SNEGSKA (reference sequence). Losses at the gene ends were 3 bases for V and 3 bases for J; bases not matched to a gene: 5. CDR3 length: 15 amino acids. The CDR3, as DNA: TGCAGTGCTAGTGACAGGACTAGCGGGGGCTACGAGCAGTACTTC. Its protein is CSASDRTSGGYEQYF.

Regarding this clonotype: Given a much more abundant clone one base away, this may be a read error. The J gene is TRBJ2-5, the V gene TRBV7-2; no definite D call. The end of the DNA aligns better with TRBJ2-7, so the J call may be wrong. Germline V gene lookup returns CDR1 SGHTA and CDR2 FQGNSA. The CDR3 loop spans 14 amino acids. The CDR3 DNA is TGTGCCGGCAGCCCCGATGGACCCTCCTACGAGCAGTACTTC. Its translation: CAGSPDGPSYEQYF.

The chain recombines TRBV6-2 or TRBV6-3 with TRBJ1-1; TRBD1 aligns across 10 bases. The CDR3 has 15 residues. CDR1 and CDR2 (germline): MNHEY, SVGEGT. The ends lost 4 bases at V and 4 bases at J; junction bases unmatched: 6. The CDR3 DNA sequence: TGTGCCAGCAGTTCACAAGGACAGGGGGGCACTGAAGCTTTCTTT. It is translated as CASSSQGQGGTEAFF.

V gene TRBV6-1 combines with J gene TRBJ2-7; D is unresolved. The germline CDR1 and CDR2 sequences are MNHNS and SASEGT. The germline V and J ends were trimmed by 4 bases and 5 bases, with 9 bases remaining between them. CDR3 length equals 12 residues. The CDR3 DNA sequence: TGTGCCAGCAGTGGTGAGGCCCACGAGCAGTACTTC. Residues: CASSGEAHEQYF.

The table lists this clonotype with a few counts. This rearrangement joins TRBV18 to TRBJ2-5; D gene unclear. This CDR3 contains 13 residues. Germline CDR1 is KGHSH and CDR2 is LQKENI. Trimming stripped 7 bases from V and 2 bases from J, with 11 bases between. The CDR3 coding sequence is TGTGCCAGCTACACGACGGAACAAGAGACCCAGTACTTC. Protein: CASYTTEQETQYF.

For this clonotype: At one end, the junction sequence differs from germline, possibly due to a read error. V gene TRBV20-1 combines with J gene TRBJ2-3; D possibly corresponds to TRBD2 (6 bases). This CDR3 has 14 residues. In germline, CDR1 is DFQATT, CDR2 SNEGSKA (reference sequence). CDR3 DNA sequence: TGCAGTGCTAGAGCGGGAGTCGGCGCAGATACGCGGTATTTT. It specifies CSARAGVGADTRYF.